This T cell receptor (beta chain) was recorded in a study of T cells in Graves' hyperthyroidism and ophthalmopathy. Study overall: Peripheral blood was acquired at first diagnosis, ahead of any therapy whatsoever. Study outcomes and limitations: Appearing also in blood were most of the thyroid clonotypes expanded above 0.001.

This clonotype was counted many times. What it binds is not known. Reasons for excluding patients were uncontrolled infection, other autoimmune disease, pregnancy or lactation. PBMCs stemmed from 8.5 to 10 ml fresh peripheral blood. The germline CDR1 and CDR2 sequences are MNHEY and SMNVEV (reference sequence). The CDR3 consists of 17 residues. V was trimmed by 2 bases and J by 1 base, leaving 16 bases between them. RNA transcripts yielded amplified TCR beta CDR3 regions. Carried out on the TCR CDR3, a first-round RT-PCR used the HTBI primer set. Each CDR3 protein gets one entry after TCRdb re-called the multiplex PCR reads with MiXCR. The profile shows over 350,000 distinct CDR3 sequences, about 18% of them singletons.

This clonotype was obtained from a young man with Graves' ophthalmopathy. Sequencing input: blood. This sequence joins TRBV27 and TRBJ2-3, with D unresolved. CDR3 DNA sequence: TGTGCCAGCAGTTTAGGATGGGGATTGCCCGGCACAGATACGCAGTATTTT. It translates to CASSLGWGLPGTDTQYF.